A selection of T cell receptor beta chains follows, all from one sample in a study of T cell changes during pregnancy in multiple sclerosis. The method was immunoSEQ multiplex PCR; TCRdb's version includes in-frame clones alone and lacks a portion of them. This sample has about 61,000 clones; roughly 90% occur once, and the top ten carry over 3%. The sample consisted of peripheral blood, taken in the first trimester of pregnancy. Receptors were obtained from a female donor in good health, enrolled as a control in a pregnancy study. CDR3s include the opening cysteine and the closing phenylalanine or tryptophan. The D gene is left open where the match is weak. Rows may omit the clone size; those that give it use once, few, many or a size class.

V: TRBV19; J: TRBJ2-1; D: TRBD2; size: .; CDR3: CASSIPTSGRTNEQFF; DNA: TGTGCCAGTAGTATCCCCACTAGCGGGAGAACTAATGAGCAGTTCTTC
V: TRBV5-1; J: TRBJ2-1; D: TRBD1; size: .; CDR3: CASSFFGQESVDEQFF; DNA: TGCGCCAGCAGCTTTTTTGGACAGGAATCCGTCGATGAGCAGTTCTTC
V: TRBV6-1; J: TRBJ1-2; D: .; size: .; CDR3: CASGGANYGYTF; DNA: TGTGCCAGCGGAGGAGCTAACTATGGCTACACCTTC
V: TRBV29-1; J: TRBJ2-5; D: .; size: .; CDR3: CSVLTGGETQYF; DNA: TGCAGCGTTCTGACAGGCGGGGAGACCCAGTACTTC
V: TRBV5-6; J: TRBJ2-3; D: .; size: .; CDR3: CASSWSGPDTQYF; DNA: TGTGCCAGCAGCTGGAGCGGTCCAGATACGCAGTATTTT
V: TRBV18; J: TRBJ2-5; D: .; size: .; CDR3: CASSPGRETQYF; DNA: TGTGCCAGCTCACCGGGGAGAGAGACCCAGTACTTC
V: TRBV7-7; J: TRBJ2-2; D: TRBD2; size: .; CDR3: CASSQGAGGNGELFF; DNA: TGTGCTAGCAGCCAGGGAGCGGGGGGCAACGGGGAGCTGTTTTTT
V: TRBV5-1; J: TRBJ2-2; D: TRBD1; size: .; CDR3: CASSSGTGISGELFF; DNA: TGCGCCAGCAGCTCAGGGACAGGGATAAGCGGGGAGCTGTTTTTT
V: TRBV28; J: TRBJ2-3; D: .; size: .; CDR3: CASSLIRDTQYF; DNA: TGTGCCAGCAGTTTAATTCGGGATACGCAGTATTTT
V: TRBV7-9; J: TRBJ1-3; D: .; size: .; CDR3: CASSFGALSSGNTIYF; DNA: TGTGCCAGCAGCTTCGGAGCTTTGAGCTCTGGAAACACCATATATTTT
V: TRBV4-2; J: TRBJ2-2; D: TRBD2; size: .; CDR3: CASSQEGGTNTGELFF; DNA: TGTGCCAGCAGCCAAGAGGGAGGGACGAACACCGGGGAGCTGTTTTTT
V: TRBV7-2; J: TRBJ2-2; D: TRBD2; size: .; CDR3: CASSLLRGGAGTGELFF; DNA: TGTGCCAGCAGCTTGCTTCGCGGGGGGGCGGGAACCGGGGAGCTGTTTTTT
V: TRBV19; J: TRBJ1-3; D: .; size: once; CDR3: CASNSMGPGNTIYF; DNA: TGTGCCAGTAATTCTATGGGCCCTGGAAACACCATATATTTT
V: TRBV10-3; J: TRBJ1-1; D: TRBD1; size: .; CDR3: CAISESDRLPFF; DNA: TGTGCCATCAGTGAGTCGGACAGGCTCCCTTTCTTT
V: TRBV28; J: TRBJ1-1; D: .; size: .; CDR3: CASSLRNSMGRAEAFF; DNA: TGTGCCAGCAGTTTAAGGAACTCAATGGGCAGGGCTGAAGCTTTCTTT
V: TRBV2; J: TRBJ1-4; D: TRBD1; size: .; CDR3: CASSSARGPGREKLFF; DNA: TGTGCCAGCAGTTCCGCCAGGGGGCCCGGCCGCGAAAAACTGTTTTTT
V: TRBV7-2; J: TRBJ1-3; D: TRBD1; size: .; CDR3: CASSLGDSRTGNTIYF; DNA: TGTGCCAGCAGCTTAGGGGACAGCAGAACTGGAAACACCATATATTTT
V: TRBV4-1; J: TRBJ1-4; D: .; size: .; CDR3: CASSPWESAYNEKLFF; DNA: TGCGCCAGCAGCCCGTGGGAGTCAGCCTATAATGAAAAACTGTTTTTT
V: TRBV7-3; J: TRBJ2-1; D: TRBD2; size: .; CDR3: CASSLTGTSGGYNEQFF; DNA: TGTGCCAGCAGCTTAACGGGGACTAGCGGGGGATACAATGAGCAGTTCTTC
V: TRBV5-1; J: TRBJ2-2; D: .; size: .; CDR3: CASSLNFLGAGELFF; DNA: TGCGCCAGCAGCTTGAACTTTTTGGGGGCTGGGGAGCTGTTTTTT
V: TRBV5-4; J: TRBJ2-1; D: TRBD2; size: .; CDR3: CASSLPGLAGREQFF; DNA: TGTGCCAGCAGCTTACCGGGACTAGCGGGACGTGAGCAGTTCTTC
V: TRBV5-4; J: TRBJ1-1; D: TRBD1; size: once; CDR3: CASSRGTGRAEAFF; DNA: TGTGCCAGCAGCCGCGGGACAGGCCGGGCTGAAGCTTTCTTT
V: TRBV6-1; J: TRBJ2-7; D: TRBD1; size: .; CDR3: CASSERRTGIYEQYF; DNA: TGTGCCAGCAGTGAAAGGAGGACAGGGATCTACGAGCAGTACTTC
V: TRBV28; J: TRBJ2-7; D: .; size: .; CDR3: CASRDDSVLSEQYF; DNA: TGTGCCAGCAGGGACGACAGCGTGCTTTCCGAGCAGTACTTC
V: TRBV28; J: TRBJ1-2; D: TRBD1; size: .; CDR3: CASSSQGASGGYTF; DNA: TGTGCCAGCAGTTCCCAGGGGGCGAGCGGTGGCTACACCTTC
V: TRBV28; J: TRBJ2-1; D: .; size: .; CDR3: CASSLVQGDEQFF; DNA: TGTGCCAGCAGTCTTGTTCAGGGCGATGAGCAGTTCTTC
V: TRBV11-2; J: TRBJ1-1; D: TRBD1; size: .; CDR3: CASSSLRRDSNTEAFF; DNA: TGTGCCAGCAGCTCTCTCCGGCGGGACAGTAACACTGAAGCTTTCTTT
V: TRBV25-1; J: TRBJ2-7; D: .; size: .; CDR3: CASSPTARGSGVEQYF; DNA: TGTGCCAGCAGCCCTACCGCTAGGGGGAGTGGGGTCGAGCAGTACTTC
V: TRBV21-1; J: TRBJ2-7; D: .; size: .; CDR3: CASSGQGNEQYF; DNA: TGTGCCAGCAGCGGACAGGGCAACGAGCAGTACTTC
V: TRBV10-3; J: TRBJ2-3; D: .; size: .; CDR3: CAISSDSRGDTQYF; DNA: TGTGCCATCTCGAGCGATAGCCGAGGGGATACGCAGTATTTT
V: TRBV2; J: TRBJ2-2; D: TRBD1; size: few; CDR3: CASRGTGPGELFF; DNA: TGTGCCAGCAGGGGGACAGGGCCCGGGGAGCTGTTTTTT
V: TRBV7-3; J: TRBJ1-5; D: .; size: .; CDR3: CASSLTGGQPQHF; DNA: TGTGCCAGCAGCTTAACAGGCGGTCAGCCCCAGCATTTT
V: TRBV9; J: TRBJ2-3; D: TRBD2; size: .; CDR3: CASSVGLAVFRTDTQYF; DNA: TGTGCCAGCAGCGTAGGCCTAGCGGTTTTTCGCACAGATACGCAGTATTTT
V: TRBV19; J: TRBJ2-4; D: .; size: .; CDR3: CASRYGGSNKNIQYF; DNA: TGTGCCAGTAGGTATGGGGGGTCAAACAAAAACATTCAGTACTTC
V: TRBV11-1; J: TRBJ1-1; D: TRBD1; size: once; CDR3: CASSSTGVIAEAFF; DNA: TGTGCCAGCAGCTCCACAGGGGTTATCGCTGAAGCTTTCTTT
V: TRBV11-2; J: TRBJ2-1; D: .; size: .; CDR3: CASSLASGTGEQFF; DNA: TGTGCCAGCAGCTTAGCAAGCGGGACAGGTGAGCAGTTCTTC
V: TRBV2; J: TRBJ2-1; D: TRBD1; size: .; CDR3: CASINWDSDLPNEQFF; DNA: TGTGCCAGCATTAACTGGGACAGTGATTTACCGAATGAGCAGTTCTTC
V: TRBV7-3; J: TRBJ2-5; D: TRBD2; size: .; CDR3: CASSLKPERGETQYF; DNA: TGTGCCAGCAGCTTAAAGCCTGAGCGGGGAGAGACCCAGTACTTC
V: TRBV19; J: TRBJ1-1; D: TRBD1; size: few; CDR3: CASSIEGQGRAFF; DNA: TGTGCCAGTAGTATAGAGGGACAGGGACGGGCTTTCTTT
V: TRBV7-8; J: TRBJ2-6; D: .; size: few; CDR3: CASSSGQFSGANVLTF; DNA: TGTGCCAGCAGCTCTGGACAATTCTCTGGGGCCAACGTCCTGACTTTC
V: TRBV9; J: TRBJ1-1; D: .; size: .; CDR3: CASSGGPVDTEAFF; DNA: TGTGCCAGCTCCGGAGGACCTGTAGACACTGAAGCTTTCTTT
V: TRBV5-8; J: TRBJ2-5; D: TRBD2; size: once; CDR3: CASSLGTSGRQETQYF; DNA: TGTGCCAGCAGCTTGGGGACTAGCGGGAGACAAGAGACCCAGTACTTC
V: TRBV27; J: TRBJ2-1; D: TRBD2; size: .; CDR3: CASSRTSGRLSSYNEQFF; DNA: TGTGCCAGCAGTCGGACTAGCGGGAGGTTGAGCTCCTACAATGAGCAGTTCTTC
V: TRBV28; J: TRBJ1-5; D: .; size: .; CDR3: CASSRGGEGQPQHF; DNA: TGTGCCAGCAGCCGTGGGGGGGAAGGCCAGCCCCAGCATTTT
V: TRBV7-6; J: TRBJ2-1; D: .; size: .; CDR3: CASSLFGNEQFF; DNA: TGTGCCAGCAGCTTATTCGGGAATGAGCAGTTCTTC
V: TRBV5-4; J: TRBJ2-1; D: .; size: .; CDR3: CASSLRGSAWVKQFF; DNA: TGTGCCAGCAGCCTTAGAGGGAGCGCCTGGGTAAAGCAGTTCTTC
V: TRBV30; J: TRBJ1-1; D: TRBD1; size: .; CDR3: CAWSKSRGQSEAFF; DNA: TGTGCCTGGAGTAAATCGAGGGGGCAAAGTGAAGCTTTCTTT
V: TRBV11-2; J: TRBJ2-5; D: TRBD2; size: .; CDR3: CASSFRLAGPQETQYF; DNA: TGTGCCAGCAGCTTCCGACTAGCGGGGCCCCAAGAGACCCAGTACTTC
V: TRBV2; J: TRBJ2-1; D: .; size: .; CDR3: CASSEGAAYNEQFF; DNA: TGTGCCAGCAGTGAAGGGGCAGCCTACAATGAGCAGTTCTTC
V: TRBV19; J: TRBJ2-1; D: TRBD1; size: .; CDR3: CASSIAAGGLSYNEQFF; DNA: TGTGCCAGTAGTATAGCGGCAGGGGGCCTCTCTTACAATGAGCAGTTCTTC
V: TRBV5-6; J: TRBJ1-2; D: TRBD1; size: .; CDR3: CASSRTGSNYGYTF; DNA: TGTGCCAGCAGCAGGACAGGTTCGAACTATGGCTACACCTTC
V: TRBV9; J: TRBJ2-2; D: TRBD2; size: .; CDR3: CASSRRTSGANTGELFF; DNA: TGTGCCAGCAGCCGACGGACTAGCGGTGCGAACACCGGGGAGCTGTTTTTT
V: TRBV18; J: TRBJ1-5; D: TRBD1; size: .; CDR3: CASSSFRTGSNQPQHF; DNA: TGTGCCAGCTCATCCTTCAGGACAGGGAGCAATCAGCCCCAGCATTTT
V: TRBV5-1; J: TRBJ2-5; D: .; size: .; CDR3: CASSLGAGETQYF; DNA: TGCGCCAGCAGCCTCGGGGCGGGGGAGACCCAGTACTTC
V: TRBV11-2; J: TRBJ1-4; D: .; size: .; CDR3: CASSFRGGGSNEKLFF; DNA: TGTGCCAGCAGCTTTAGAGGTGGGGGCTCTAATGAAAAACTGTTTTTT